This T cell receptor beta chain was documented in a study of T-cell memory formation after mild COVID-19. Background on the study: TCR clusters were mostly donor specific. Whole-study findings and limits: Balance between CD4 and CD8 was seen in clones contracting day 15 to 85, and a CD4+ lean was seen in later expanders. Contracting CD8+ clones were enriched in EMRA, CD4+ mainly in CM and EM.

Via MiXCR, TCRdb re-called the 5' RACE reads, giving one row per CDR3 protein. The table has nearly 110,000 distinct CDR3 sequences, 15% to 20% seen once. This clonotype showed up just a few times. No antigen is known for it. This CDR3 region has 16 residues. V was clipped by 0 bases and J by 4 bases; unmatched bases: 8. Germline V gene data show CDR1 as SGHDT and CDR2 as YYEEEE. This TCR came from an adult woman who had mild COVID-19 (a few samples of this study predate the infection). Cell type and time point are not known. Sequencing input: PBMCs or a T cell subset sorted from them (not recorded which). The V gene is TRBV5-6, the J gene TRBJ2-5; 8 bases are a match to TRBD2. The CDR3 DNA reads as TGTGCCAGCAGCTTGGGCCAGCGGGGGACTCTAGAGACCCAGTACTTC. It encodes CASSLGQRGTLETQYF.